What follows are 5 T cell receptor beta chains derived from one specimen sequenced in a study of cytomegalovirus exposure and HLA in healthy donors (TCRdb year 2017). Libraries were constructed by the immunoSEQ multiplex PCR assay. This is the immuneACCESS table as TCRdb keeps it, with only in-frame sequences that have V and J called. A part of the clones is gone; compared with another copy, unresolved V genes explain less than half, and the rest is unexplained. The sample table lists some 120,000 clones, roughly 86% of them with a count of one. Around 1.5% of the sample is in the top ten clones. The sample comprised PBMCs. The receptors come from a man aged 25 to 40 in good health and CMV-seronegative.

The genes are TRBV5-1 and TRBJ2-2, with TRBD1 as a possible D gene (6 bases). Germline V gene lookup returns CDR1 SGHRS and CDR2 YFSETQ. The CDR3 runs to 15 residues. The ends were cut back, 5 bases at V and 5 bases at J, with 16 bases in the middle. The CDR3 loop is CASSWVRGKTGELFF. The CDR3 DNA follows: TGCGCCAGCAGTTGGGTCAGGGGAAAAACCGGGGAGCTGTTTTTT.

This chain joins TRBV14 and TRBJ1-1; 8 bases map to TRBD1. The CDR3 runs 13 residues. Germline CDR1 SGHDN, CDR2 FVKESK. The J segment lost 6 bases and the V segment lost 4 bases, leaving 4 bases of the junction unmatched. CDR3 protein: CASSLAGGAEAFF. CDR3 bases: TGTGCCAGCAGCCTCGCAGGGGGCGCTGAAGCTTTCTTT.

CDR3 in amino acids: CASRTRTSGSFGDEQFF. As DNA, the CDR3 is TGCGCCAGCAGGACAAGGACTAGCGGGAGTTTTGGGGATGAGCAGTTCTTC. The chain couples TRBV5-1 to TRBJ2-1; TRBD2 matches 13 bases. CDR1 and CDR2 (germline): SGHRS, YFSETQ. V lost 5 bases to trimming and J lost 8 bases; unmatched junction nucleotides: 13. This CDR3 has 17 residues.

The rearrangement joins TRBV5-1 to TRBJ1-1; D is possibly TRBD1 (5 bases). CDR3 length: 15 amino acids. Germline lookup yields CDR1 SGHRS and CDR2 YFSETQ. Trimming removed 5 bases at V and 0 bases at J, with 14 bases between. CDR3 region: CASREQAIMNTEAFF. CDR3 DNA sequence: TGCGCCAGCAGGGAACAGGCGATAATGAACACTGAAGCTTTCTTT. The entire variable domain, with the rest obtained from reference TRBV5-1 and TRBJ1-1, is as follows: KAGVTQTPRYLIKTRGQQVTLSCSPISGHRSVSWYQQTPGQGLQFLFEYFSETQRNKGNFPGRFSGRQFSNSRSEMNVSTLELGDSALYLCASREQAIMNTEAFFGQGTRLTVV.

For the CDR3, the DNA is TGTGCCAGCAGGGCCCCGGGGGATACGCAGTATTTT. It codes for CASRAPGDTQYF. The V call is TRBV7-6, the J call TRBJ2-3; the D gene is possibly TRBD2 (5 bases). The CDR3 has 12 residues. Germline CDR1 SGHVS, CDR2 FNYEAQ. Trimming took off 6 bases at V and 6 bases at J, with 10 bases between the two ends.